This paragraph reports one T cell receptor beta chain. The data were obtained in a study of blood T cell repertoires in COVID-19. Here immunoSEQ multiplex PCR was the method, and the copy in TCRdb shows in-frame clones only, minus some. Among over 350,000 clones, approximately 88% were seen once, and the ten largest hold approximately 1%. This CDR3 contains 20 residues. Germline-derived CDR1 and CDR2 are WNHNN and SYGVQD (reference sequence). V was clipped by 0 bases and J by 2 bases, with 20 bases between them. The chain links TRBV10-1 to TRBJ1-6; D is uncertain. Sequencing was done on a sample of PBMCs or T cells enriched from blood (not recorded which). The receptor comes from a woman aged 30 to 39 with acute COVID-19. CDR3 nucleotides: TGCGCCAGCAGTGAGTCGACTCAGGCCGCGGGAACCACCTATAATTCACCCCTCCACTTT. It yields the protein CASSESTQAAGTTYNSPLHF.